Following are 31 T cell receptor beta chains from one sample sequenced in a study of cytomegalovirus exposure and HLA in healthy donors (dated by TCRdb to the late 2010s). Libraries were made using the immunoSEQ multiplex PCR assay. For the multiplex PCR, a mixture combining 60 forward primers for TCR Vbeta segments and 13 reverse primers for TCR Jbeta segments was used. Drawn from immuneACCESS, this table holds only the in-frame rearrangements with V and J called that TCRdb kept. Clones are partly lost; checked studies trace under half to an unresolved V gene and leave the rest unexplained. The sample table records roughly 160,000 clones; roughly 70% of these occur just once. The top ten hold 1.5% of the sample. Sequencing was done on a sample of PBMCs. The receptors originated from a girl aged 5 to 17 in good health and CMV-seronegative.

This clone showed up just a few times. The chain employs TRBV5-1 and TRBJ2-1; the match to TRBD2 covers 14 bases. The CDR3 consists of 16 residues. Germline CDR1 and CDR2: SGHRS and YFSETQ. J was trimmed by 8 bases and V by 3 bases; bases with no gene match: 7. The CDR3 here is CASSYRLAGGPDEQFF. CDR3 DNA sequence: TGCGCCAGCAGCTACCGACTAGCGGGGGGGCCGGATGAGCAGTTCTTC.

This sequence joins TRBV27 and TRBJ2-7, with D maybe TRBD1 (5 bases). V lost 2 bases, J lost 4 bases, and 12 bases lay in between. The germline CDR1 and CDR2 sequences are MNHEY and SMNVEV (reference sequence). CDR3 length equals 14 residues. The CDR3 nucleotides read TGTGCCAGCAGTTTAGTAGGCAGGGCTTACGAGCAGTACTTC. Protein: CASSLVGRAYEQYF.

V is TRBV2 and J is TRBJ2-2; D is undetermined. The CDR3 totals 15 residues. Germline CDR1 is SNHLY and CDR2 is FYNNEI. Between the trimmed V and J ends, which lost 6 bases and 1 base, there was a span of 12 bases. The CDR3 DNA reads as TGTGCCAGCAGATTAAGCACTTTGAACACCGGGGAGCTGTTTTTT. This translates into CASRLSTLNTGELFF.

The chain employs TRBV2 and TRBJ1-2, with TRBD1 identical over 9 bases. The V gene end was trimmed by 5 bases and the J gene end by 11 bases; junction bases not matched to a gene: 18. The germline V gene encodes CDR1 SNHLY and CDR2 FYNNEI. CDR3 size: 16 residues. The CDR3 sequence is CASSPYTSGQGTSYTF. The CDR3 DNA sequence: TGTGCCAGCAGTCCGTACACCTCGGGACAGGGAACAAGTTACACCTTC.

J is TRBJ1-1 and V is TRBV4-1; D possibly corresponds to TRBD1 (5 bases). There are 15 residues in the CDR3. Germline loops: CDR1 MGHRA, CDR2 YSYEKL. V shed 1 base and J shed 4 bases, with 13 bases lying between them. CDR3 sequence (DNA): TGCGCCAGCAGCCAAGCGGAGGCGGGGGGCACTGAAGCTTTCTTT. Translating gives CASSQAEAGGTEAFF.

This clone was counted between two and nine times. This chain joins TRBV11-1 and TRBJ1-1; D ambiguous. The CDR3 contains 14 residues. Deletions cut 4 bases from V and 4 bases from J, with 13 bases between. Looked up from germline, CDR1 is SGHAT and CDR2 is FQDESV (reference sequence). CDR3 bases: TGTGCCAGCAGCTCCATGGTCGACTCCACTGAAGCTTTCTTT. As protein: CASSSMVDSTEAFF.

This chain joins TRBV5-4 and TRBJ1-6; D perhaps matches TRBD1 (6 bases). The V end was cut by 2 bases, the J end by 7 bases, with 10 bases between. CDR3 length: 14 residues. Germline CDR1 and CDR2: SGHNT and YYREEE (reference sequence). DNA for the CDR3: TGTGCCAGCAGCTTCCAGGGGATAAATTCACCCCTCCACTTT. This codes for CASSFQGINSPLHF.

This chain's CDR3 is CASSRTGGYSTDTQYF. Written as DNA, the CDR3 is TGTGCCAGCAGCAGGACAGGGGGTTACAGCACAGATACGCAGTATTTT. J is TRBJ2-3 and V is TRBV6-6; 10 nucleotides agree with TRBD1. This CDR3 contains 16 residues. Germline CDR1 MNHNY, CDR2 SVGAGI (reference sequence). The junction had 6 bases not matched to a gene; V was cut back by 6 bases and J by 0 bases.

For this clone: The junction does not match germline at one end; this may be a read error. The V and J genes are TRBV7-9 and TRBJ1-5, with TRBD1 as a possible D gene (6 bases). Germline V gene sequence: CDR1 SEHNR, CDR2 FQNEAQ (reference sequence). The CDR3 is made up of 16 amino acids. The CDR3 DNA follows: TGTGCCAGCGCACCGACGACGGGACAAAGCAAGCAGCCCCAGCATTTT. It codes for CASAPTTGQSKQPQHF. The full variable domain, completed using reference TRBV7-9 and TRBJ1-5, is DTGVSQNPRHKITKRGQNVTFRCDPISEHNRLYWYRQTLGQGPEFLTYFQNEAQLEKSRLLSDRFSAERPKGSFSTLEIQRTEQGDSAMYLCASAPTTGQSKQPQHFGDGTRLSIL.

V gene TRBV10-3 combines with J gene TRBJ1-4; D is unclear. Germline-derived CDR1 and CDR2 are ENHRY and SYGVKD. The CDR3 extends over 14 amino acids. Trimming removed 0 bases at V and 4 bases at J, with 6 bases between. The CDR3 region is CAISESRINEKLFF. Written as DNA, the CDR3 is TGTGCCATCAGTGAGTCGAGGATTAATGAAAAACTGTTTTTT.

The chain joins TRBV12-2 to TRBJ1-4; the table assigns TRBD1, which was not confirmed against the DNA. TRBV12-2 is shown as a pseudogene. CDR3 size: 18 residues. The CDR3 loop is CASRLATGKGQGNEKLFF. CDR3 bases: TGTGCAAGTCGCTTAGCAACGGGTAAGGGACAGGGGAATGAAAAACTGTTTTTT.

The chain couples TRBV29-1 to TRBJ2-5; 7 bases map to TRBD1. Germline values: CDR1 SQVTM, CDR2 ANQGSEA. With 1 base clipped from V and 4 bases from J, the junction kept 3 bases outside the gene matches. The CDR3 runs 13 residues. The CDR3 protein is CSVEVSGGETQYF. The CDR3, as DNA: TGCAGCGTTGAAGTATCAGGGGGAGAGACCCAGTACTTC.

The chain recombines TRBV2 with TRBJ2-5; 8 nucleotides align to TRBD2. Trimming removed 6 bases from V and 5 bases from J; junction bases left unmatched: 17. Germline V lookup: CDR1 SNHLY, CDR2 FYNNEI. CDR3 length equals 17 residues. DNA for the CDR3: TGTGCCAGCAGCGAGCCGGGGGAGCGGGGGATAGGGGAGACCCAGTACTTC. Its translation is CASSEPGERGIGETQYF.

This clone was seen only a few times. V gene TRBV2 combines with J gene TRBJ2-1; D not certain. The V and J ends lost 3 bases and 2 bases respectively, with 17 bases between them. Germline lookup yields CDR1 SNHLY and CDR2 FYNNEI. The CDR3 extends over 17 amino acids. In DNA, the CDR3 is TGTGCCAGCAGTGACAGCACCCAGGAACCTACCTACAATGAGCAGTTCTTC. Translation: CASSDSTQEPTYNEQFF.

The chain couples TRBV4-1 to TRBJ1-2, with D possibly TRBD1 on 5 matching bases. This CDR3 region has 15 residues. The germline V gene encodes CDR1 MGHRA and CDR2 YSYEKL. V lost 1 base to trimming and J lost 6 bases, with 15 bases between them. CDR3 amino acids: CASSQAQSGRHGYTF. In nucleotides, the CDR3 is TGCGCCAGCAGCCAAGCTCAGTCAGGGCGGCATGGCTACACCTTC.

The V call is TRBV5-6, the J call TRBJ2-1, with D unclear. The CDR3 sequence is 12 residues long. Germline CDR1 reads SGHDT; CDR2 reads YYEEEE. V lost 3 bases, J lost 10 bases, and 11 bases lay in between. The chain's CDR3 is CASSSTYREQFF. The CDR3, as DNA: TGTGCCAGCAGCTCGACTTACCGCGAGCAGTTCTTC.

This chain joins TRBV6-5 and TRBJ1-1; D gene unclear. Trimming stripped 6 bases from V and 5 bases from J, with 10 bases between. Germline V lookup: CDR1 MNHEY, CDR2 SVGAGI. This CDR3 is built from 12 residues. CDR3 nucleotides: TGTGCCAGCAGATCCTGGAGTACTGAAGCTTTCTTT. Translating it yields CASRSWSTEAFF.

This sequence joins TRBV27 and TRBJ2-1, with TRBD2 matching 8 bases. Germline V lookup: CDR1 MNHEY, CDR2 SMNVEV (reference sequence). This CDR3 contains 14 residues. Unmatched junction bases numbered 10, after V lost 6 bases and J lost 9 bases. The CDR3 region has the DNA TGTGCCAGCAGCGTCATCCGGGGGGGAAGTGAGCAGTTCTTC. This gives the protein CASSVIRGGSEQFF.

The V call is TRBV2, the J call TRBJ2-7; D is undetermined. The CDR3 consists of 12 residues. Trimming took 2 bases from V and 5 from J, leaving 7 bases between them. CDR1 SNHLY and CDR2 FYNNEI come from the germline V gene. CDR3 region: CASSELPHEQYF. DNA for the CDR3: TGTGCCAGCAGTGAACTACCCCACGAGCAGTACTTC.

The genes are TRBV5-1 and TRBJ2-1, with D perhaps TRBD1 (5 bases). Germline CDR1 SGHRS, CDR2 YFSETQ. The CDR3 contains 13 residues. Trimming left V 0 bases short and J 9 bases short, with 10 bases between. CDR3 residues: CASSLVGEAEQFF. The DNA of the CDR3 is TGCGCCAGCAGCTTGGTAGGGGAAGCTGAGCAGTTCTTC.

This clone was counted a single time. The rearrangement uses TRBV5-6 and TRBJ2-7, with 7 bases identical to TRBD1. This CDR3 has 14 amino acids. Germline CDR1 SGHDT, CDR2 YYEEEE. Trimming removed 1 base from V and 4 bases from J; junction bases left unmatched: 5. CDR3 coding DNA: TGTGCCAGCAGCTTGACGGGACAGACTTACGAGCAGTACTTC. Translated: CASSLTGQTYEQYF.

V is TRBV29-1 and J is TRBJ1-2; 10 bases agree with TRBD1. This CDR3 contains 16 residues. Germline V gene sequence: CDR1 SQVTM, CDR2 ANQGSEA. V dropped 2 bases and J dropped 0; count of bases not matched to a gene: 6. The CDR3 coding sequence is TGCAGCGTTGAACCCGGGACAGGGGTTCCTAACTATGGCTACACCTTC. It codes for CSVEPGTGVPNYGYTF.

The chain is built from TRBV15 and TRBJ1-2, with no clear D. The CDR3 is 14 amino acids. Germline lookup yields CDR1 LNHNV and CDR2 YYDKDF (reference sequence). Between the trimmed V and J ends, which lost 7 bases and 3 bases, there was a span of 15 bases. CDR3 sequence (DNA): TGTGCCACCAAAAGGAGGCCGGAGGACTATGGCTACACCTTC. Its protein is CATKRRPEDYGYTF.

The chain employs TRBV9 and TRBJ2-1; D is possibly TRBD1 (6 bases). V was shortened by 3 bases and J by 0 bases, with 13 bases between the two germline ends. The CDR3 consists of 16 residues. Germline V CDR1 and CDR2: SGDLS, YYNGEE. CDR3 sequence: CASSAKDRHSYNEQFF. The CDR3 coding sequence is TGTGCCAGCAGCGCCAAGGACAGACACTCCTACAATGAGCAGTTCTTC.

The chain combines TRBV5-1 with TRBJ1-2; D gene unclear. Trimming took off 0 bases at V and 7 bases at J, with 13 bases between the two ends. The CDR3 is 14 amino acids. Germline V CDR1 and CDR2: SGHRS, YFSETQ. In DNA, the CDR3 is TGCGCCAGCAGCTTGGACCCGGGGAACATTGGCTACACCTTC. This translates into CASSLDPGNIGYTF.

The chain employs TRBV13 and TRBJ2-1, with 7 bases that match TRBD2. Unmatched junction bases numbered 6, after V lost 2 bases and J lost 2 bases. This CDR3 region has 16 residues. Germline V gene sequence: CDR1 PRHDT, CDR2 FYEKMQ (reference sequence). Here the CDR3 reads CASSLSTGLTYNEQFF. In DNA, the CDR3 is TGTGCCAGCAGCTTATCTACGGGACTAACCTACAATGAGCAGTTCTTC.

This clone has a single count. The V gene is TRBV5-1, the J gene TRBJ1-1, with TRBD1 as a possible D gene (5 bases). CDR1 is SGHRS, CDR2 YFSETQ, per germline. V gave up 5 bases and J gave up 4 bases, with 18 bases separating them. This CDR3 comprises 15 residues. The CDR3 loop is CASRRAGEGGTEAFF. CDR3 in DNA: TGCGCCAGCAGAAGGGCGGGGGAGGGTGGCACTGAAGCTTTCTTT.

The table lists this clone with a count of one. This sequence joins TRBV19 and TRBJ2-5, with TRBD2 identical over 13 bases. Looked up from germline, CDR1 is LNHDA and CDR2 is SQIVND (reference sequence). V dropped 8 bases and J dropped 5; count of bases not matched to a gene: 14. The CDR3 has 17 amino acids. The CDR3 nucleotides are TGTGCCAGTGCAACTGGGACTAGCGGGGACGTGGGGGAGACCCAGTACTTC. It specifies CASATGTSGDVGETQYF.

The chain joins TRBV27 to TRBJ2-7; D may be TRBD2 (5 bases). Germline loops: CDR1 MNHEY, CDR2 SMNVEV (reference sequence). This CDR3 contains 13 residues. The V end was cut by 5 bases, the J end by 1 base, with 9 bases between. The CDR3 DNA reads TGTGCCAGCAGTCCCCGGACTTCCTACGAGCAGTACTTC. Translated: CASSPRTSYEQYF.

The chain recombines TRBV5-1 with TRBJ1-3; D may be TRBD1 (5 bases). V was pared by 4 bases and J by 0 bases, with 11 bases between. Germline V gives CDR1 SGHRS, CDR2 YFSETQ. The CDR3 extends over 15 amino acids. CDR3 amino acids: CASSPRGDSGNTIYF. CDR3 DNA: TGCGCCAGCAGCCCTCGGGGGGACTCTGGAAACACCATATATTTT.

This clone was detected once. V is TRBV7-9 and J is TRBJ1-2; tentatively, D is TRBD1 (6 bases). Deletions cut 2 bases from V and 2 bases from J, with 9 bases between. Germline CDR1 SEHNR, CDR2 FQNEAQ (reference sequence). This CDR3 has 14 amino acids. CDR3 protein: CASSLTGMNYGYTF. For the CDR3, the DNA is TGTGCCAGCAGCTTAACAGGGATGAACTATGGCTACACCTTC.